The source of this T cell receptor beta chain is a study of radiotherapy plus CTLA-4 blockade in lung cancer. Germline loops: CDR1 MNHEY, CDR2 SMNVEV (reference sequence). The CDR3 has 14 amino acids. V trimming: 5 bases; J trimming: 4 bases; junction bases outside the gene matches: 4. Libraries were prepared by immunoSEQ multiplex PCR; TCRdb keeps only in-frame clonotypes and omits some of them. This sample has about 43,000 clones, with 65% to 70% found just once. V usage is TRBV27 and J usage is TRBJ2-1; 8 bases agree with TRBD2. The sample here was peripheral blood, taken from a patient treated with radiotherapy plus ipilimumab. The TCR originated in a human donor with non-small cell lung cancer who had a partial response to radiotherapy plus ipilimumab. Here the CDR3 reads CASSRSGVYNEQFF. In DNA, the CDR3 is TGTGCCAGCAGTCGTAGCGGGGTATACAATGAGCAGTTCTTC.